These 20 T cell receptor beta chains were sequenced from one sample in a study of blood T cells in healthy people across ages. The use of a sample-barcoded 5' primer and a J-beta primer mix characterized a second PCR of 7 to 11 cycles. TCRdb re-analysed the 5' RACE reads in MiXCR, keeping a single row per CDR3 protein. The sample consists of hundreds of thousands of distinct CDR3 sequences, approximately 26% of them appearing once. The same data also went into a second study, on T cells of mothers and their children.

Sequenced sample: blood. The receptor source for this set is a boy aged 2-9 years in good health.

J is TRBJ1-2 and V is TRBV15; 7 bases align to TRBD1. Trimming removed 1 base from V and 8 bases from J; junction bases left unmatched: 7. Germline values: CDR1 LNHNV, CDR2 YYDKDF (reference sequence). The CDR3 extends over 14 amino acids. Written as DNA, the CDR3 is TGTGCCACCAGCAGAGTCACAGGGGACGGGGGCTACACCTTC. Its translation: CATSRVTGDGGYTF.

About this clonotype: At one boundary the junction diverges from the germline segment, which might be a read error. The chain employs TRBV7-7 and TRBJ2-2; the D gene is possibly TRBD2 (5 bases). This CDR3 is built from 15 residues. Germline CDR1 and CDR2: SSHAT and FNYEAQ (reference sequence). CDR3 loop: CASSLEGIPAGELFF. In DNA form, the CDR3 reads TGTGCTAGCAGCTTAGAGGGCATCCCAGCCGGGGAGCTGTTTTTT. The complete variable domain, with remaining parts taken from reference TRBV7-7 and TRBJ2-2, reads GAGVSQSPRYKVTKRGQDVTLRCDPISSHATLYWYQQALGQGPEFLTYFNYEAQPDKSGLPSDRFSAERPEGSISTLTIQRTEQRDSAMYRCASSLEGIPAGELFFGEGSRLTVL.

The chain employs TRBV9 and TRBJ2-1, with D hard to call. Per germline, CDR1 SGDLS and CDR2 YYNGEE. The CDR3 consists of 13 residues. V lost 0 bases and J 6 bases, leaving 7 bases between the germline ends. In nucleotides, the CDR3 is TGTGCCAGCAGCGTAGCCGACGCCAATGAGCAGTTCTTC. Amino acids: CASSVADANEQFF.

This clonotype has a handful of counts. The chain recombines TRBV5-5 with TRBJ2-1, with D hard to call. V gave up 1 base and J gave up 10 bases, with 12 bases separating them. The CDR3 has 13 amino acids. Germline loops: CDR1 SGHKS, CDR2 YYEKEE (reference sequence). This CDR3 is CASSLHSNLEQFF. The DNA for the CDR3 is TGTGCCAGCAGCTTGCATAGCAACCTCGAGCAGTTCTTC.

This clonotype was counted once. V gene TRBV20-1 combines with J gene TRBJ2-7; TRBD2 agrees at 13 bases. This CDR3 is built from 14 residues. V dropped 4 bases and J dropped 6; count of bases not matched to a gene: 6. Looked up from germline, CDR1 is DFQATT and CDR2 is SNEGSKA (reference sequence). The DNA of the CDR3 is TGCAGTGCTATAATGGGACTAGCGGGAACCGAGCAGTACTTC. It is translated as CSAIMGLAGTEQYF.

This chain uses TRBV20-1 with TRBJ2-3, with D possibly being TRBD1 (6 bases). CDR1 and CDR2 (germline): DFQATT, SNEGSKA (reference sequence). V dropped 2 bases and J dropped 4 bases, with 13 bases sitting between them. This CDR3 spans 14 amino acids. This chain's CDR3 is CSARWGQGPDTQYF. CDR3 sequence (DNA): TGCAGTGCTAGATGGGGGCAGGGCCCAGATACGCAGTATTTT.

The genes are TRBV6-2 or TRBV6-3 and TRBJ2-7; tentatively, D is TRBD1 (5 bases). Germline CDR1 and CDR2: MNHEY and SVGEGT. The germline V and J ends were trimmed by 2 bases and 0 bases, with 14 bases remaining between them. CDR3 size: 16 residues. This CDR3 is CASSYPTHRFSYEQYF. The CDR3 region has the DNA TGTGCCAGCAGTTACCCAACCCACAGGTTCTCCTACGAGCAGTACTTC.

This clonotype was seen ten or more times. The rearrangement links TRBV10-3 to TRBJ1-4; D is ambiguous. Deletions cut 9 bases from V and 7 bases from J, with 15 bases between. The germline V gene encodes CDR1 ENHRY and CDR2 SYGVKD. The CDR3 loop spans 13 amino acids. Written as DNA, the CDR3 is TGTGCCATAAGAAGTGAGGGTGGTGAAAAACTGTTTTTT. It translates to CAIRSEGGEKLFF.

The rearrangement links TRBV30 to TRBJ2-7; D uncertain. Deletions cut 3 bases from V and 3 bases from J, with 12 bases between. Germline assignment: CDR1 GTSNPN and CDR2 SVGIG (reference sequence). This CDR3 contains 13 residues. The CDR3 DNA is TGTGCCTGGAGCGCATGGCTGAACTACGAGCAGTACTTC. This encodes CAWSAWLNYEQYF.

This clonotype has more than one count but fewer than ten. The gene calls are TRBV6-4 and TRBJ2-3, with TRBD2 as a possible D gene (6 bases). Germline CDR1 reads MRHNA; CDR2 reads SNTAGT. This CDR3 region has 15 residues. V lost 3 bases and J 8 bases, leaving 18 bases between the germline ends. The CDR3: CASSEGLPGVGTQYF. The CDR3 coding sequence is TGTGCCAGCAGTGAAGGTTTACCGGGGGTCGGTACGCAGTATTTT.

This clonotype was counted a few times. J is TRBJ2-5 and V is TRBV14; a weak D match, TRBD2 (5 bases). With the DNA end fitting TRBJ2-7 better, the J assignment may be wrong. Germline CDR1 and CDR2: SGHDN and FVKESK. This CDR3 contains 15 residues. DNA of the CDR3: TGTGCCAGCAGCTCTTTTGGGAGAAGCCCGTACGAGCAGTACTTC. This encodes CASSSFGRSPYEQYF.

The table lists this clonotype with a few counts. The rearrangement uses TRBV2 and TRBJ2-6, with 9 bases matching TRBD1. Germline CDR1 and CDR2: SNHLY and FYNNEI. There are 16 residues in the CDR3. The ends lost 6 bases at V and 1 base at J; junction bases unmatched: 4. The CDR3 DNA sequence: TGTGCCAGCAGACGGACAGGGGAGTCTGGGGCCAACGTCCTGACTTTC. Translating gives CASRRTGESGANVLTF. Filled out from reference TRBV2 and TRBJ2-6, the complete variable domain reads EPEVTQTPSHQVTQMGQEVILRCVPISNHLYFYWYRQILGQKVEFLVSFYNNEISEKSEIFDDQFSVERPDGSNFTLKIRSTKLEDSAMYFCASRRTGESGANVLTFGAGSRLTVL.

The CDR3: CASSAQGTYGYTF. DNA of the CDR3: TGTGCCAGCAGCGCGCAGGGGACCTATGGCTACACCTTC. The genes are TRBV9 and TRBJ1-2; tentative D call: TRBD1 (6 bases). Germline V CDR1 and CDR2: SGDLS, YYNGEE. The CDR3 totals 13 residues. Trimming took off 3 bases at V and 4 bases at J, with 10 bases between the two ends. Combining the CDR3 with reference TRBV9 and TRBJ1-2 gives the whole variable domain DSGVTQTPKHLITATGQRVTLRCSPRSGDLSVYWYQQSLDQGLQFLIQYYNGEERAKGNILERFSAQQFPDLHSELNLSSLELGDSALYFCASSAQGTYGYTFGSGTRLTVV.

The V and J genes are TRBV2 and TRBJ2-1, with TRBD2 matching over 7 bases. Germline assignment: CDR1 SNHLY and CDR2 FYNNEI. Trimming at V came to 6 bases and at J to 3 bases, leaving 2 bases not matched to a gene. The CDR3 has 13 residues. CDR3 sequence reads: CASRGDYYNEQFF. The CDR3 nucleotides are TGTGCCAGCAGGGGGGACTACTACAATGAGCAGTTCTTC.

This clonotype was counted only a few times. V gene TRBV20-1 combines with J gene TRBJ1-4, with a possible D match to TRBD1 (5 bases). The CDR3 is 14 amino acids. CDR1 and CDR2 from the germline V gene are DFQATT and SNEGSKA (reference sequence). With 1 base removed from V and 8 bases from J, the gap between germline ends came to 14 bases. The DNA for the CDR3 is TGCAGTGCTAGAGGCTTAGGGGAGATGGAAAAACTGTTTTTT. Amino acids: CSARGLGEMEKLFF.

This clonotype appeared a few times. V is TRBV5-4 and J is TRBJ2-3; TRBD2 matches at 9 bases. Per the germline V gene, CDR1 is SGHNT and CDR2 is YYREEE (reference sequence). The CDR3 has 15 residues. After removal of 4 bases from V and 1 base from J, the junction contained 4 bases not matched to a gene. The CDR3: CASSGSGGGTDTQYF. The DNA for the CDR3 is TGTGCCAGCAGCGGTAGCGGGGGTGGCACAGATACGCAGTATTTT.

The chain uses TRBV2 and TRBJ2-3; D unclear. Deletions cut 5 bases from V and 4 bases from J, with 13 bases between. The CDR3 has 14 amino acids. Germline V gives CDR1 SNHLY, CDR2 FYNNEI. CDR3 DNA: TGTGCCAGCAGTACACAAGGCCCCCCAGATACGCAGTATTTT. It translates to CASSTQGPPDTQYF.

The rearrangement links TRBV6-2 or TRBV6-3 to TRBJ2-5; D may match TRBD1 or TRBD2 (5 bases each). The J call may be mistaken, given a closer DNA end match to TRBJ2-7. Germline V gives CDR1 MNHEY, CDR2 SVGEGT. The CDR3 loop spans 14 amino acids. The CDR3 nucleotides are TGTGCCAGCGTCATCGGGGACGGATACTACGAGCAGTACTTC. This encodes CASVIGDGYYEQYF.

J is TRBJ2-1 and V is TRBV10-3; TRBD2 agrees at 10 bases. Germline V gene lookup returns CDR1 ENHRY and CDR2 SYGVKD. Trimming took 10 bases from V and 9 from J; bases not matched to a gene: 12. This CDR3 is 14 amino acids long. The CDR3, as DNA: TGTGCCACGAGATCTAGCGGGAGAGCTCGTGAGCAGTTCTTC. Translated, it gives CATRSSGRAREQFF.

This clonotype turned up a few times. The J gene is TRBJ1-1, the V gene TRBV29-1; a possible D gene is TRBD1 (6 bases). The CDR3 is 12 amino acids. V was cut by 3 bases and J by 10 bases, with 15 bases left in between. Germline loops: CDR1 SQVTM, CDR2 ANQGSEA. The CDR3 reads CSVDGQGIGAFF. CDR3 in DNA: TGCAGCGTTGACGGGCAGGGGATTGGAGCTTTCTTT. Looking up the rest from reference TRBV29-1 and TRBJ1-1 gives the full variable domain: SAVISQKPSRDICQRGTSLTIQCQVDSQVTMMFWYRQQPGQSLTLIATANQGSEATYESGFVIDKFPISRPNLTFSTLTVSNMSPEDSSIYLCSVDGQGIGAFFGQGTRLTVV.